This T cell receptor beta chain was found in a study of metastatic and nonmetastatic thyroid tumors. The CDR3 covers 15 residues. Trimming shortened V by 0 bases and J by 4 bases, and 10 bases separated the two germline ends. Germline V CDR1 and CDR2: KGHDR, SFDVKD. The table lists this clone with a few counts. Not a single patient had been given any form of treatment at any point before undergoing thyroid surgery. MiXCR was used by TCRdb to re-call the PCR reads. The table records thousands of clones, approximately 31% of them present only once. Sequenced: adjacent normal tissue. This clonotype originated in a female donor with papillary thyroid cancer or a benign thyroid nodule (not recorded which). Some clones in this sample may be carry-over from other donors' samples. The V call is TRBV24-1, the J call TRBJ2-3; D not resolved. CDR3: CATSDLGPGADTQYF. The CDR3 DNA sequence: TGTGCCACCAGTGATTTGGGCCCTGGGGCAGATACGCAGTATTTT.